A selection of T cell receptor beta chains follows, all from one sample in a study of blood T cells in healthy people across ages. Each CDR3 protein gets one entry after TCRdb re-called the 5' RACE reads with MiXCR. The table shows about 830,000 distinct CDR3 sequences, with 58% occurring only once. The specimen sequenced was blood. These receptors were collected from a man aged 25-45 years in good health. CDR3s include the opening cysteine and the closing phenylalanine or tryptophan. D genes are given only for firm matches. Expanded clones get a size class; other rows say once, few or many, or leave the size out.

v_gene,j_gene,d_gene,abundance,len,CDR3aa,CDR3nt
TRBV30,TRBJ1-1,.,.,13,CAWSDLGAGEAFF,TGTGCCTGGAGCGACCTCGGTGCGGGTGAAGCTTTCTTT
TRBV15,TRBJ2-3,.,.,16,CATSPDRAGSTDTQYF,TGTGCCACCAGCCCCGATCGGGCAGGGTCCACAGATACGCAGTATTTT
TRBV6-2/TRBV6-3,TRBJ1-2,.,.,12,CASSYGTYGYTF,TGTGCCAGCAGTTACGGGACCTATGGCTACACCTTC
TRBV29-1,TRBJ2-1,TRBD2,once,13,CSVSSSGINEQFF,TGCAGCGTTAGTTCTAGCGGGATCAATGAGCAGTTCTTC
TRBV29-1,TRBJ2-1,TRBD1,.,12,CSALQGYNEQFF,TGCAGCGCCTTACAGGGGTACAATGAGCAGTTCTTC
TRBV11-2,TRBJ2-3,.,.,15,CASSLAPSSTDTQYF,TGTGCCAGCAGCTTAGCCCCATCTAGCACAGATACGCAGTATTTT
TRBV29-1,TRBJ1-2,.,.,11,CSAVTAYGYTF,TGCAGCGCTGTGACAGCTTATGGCTACACCTTC
TRBV11-2,TRBJ2-3,.,few,14,CASSLDLAGDTQYF,TGTGCCAGCAGCTTAGACCTAGCAGGAGATACGCAGTATTTT
TRBV4-3,TRBJ2-7,.,.,15,CASSQVRGTYYEQYF,TGCGCCAGCAGCCAAGTCCGAGGAACCTACTACGAGCAGTACTTC
TRBV12-3/TRBV12-4,TRBJ2-1,.,few,13,CASSLRGGNEQFF,TGTGCCAGCAGTTTAAGGGGCGGGAATGAGCAGTTCTTC
TRBV10-3,TRBJ1-4,.,.,12,CAIRDGSEKLFF,TGTGCCATCAGGGACGGTTCTGAAAAACTGTTTTTT
TRBV7-9,TRBJ1-1,.,.,13,CASSPIIGTEAFF,TGTGCCAGCAGCCCGATTATCGGCACTGAAGCTTTCTTT
TRBV20-1,TRBJ2-7,.,few,11,CSGQFDYEQYF,TGCAGTGGACAGTTTGACTACGAGCAGTACTTC
TRBV16,TRBJ1-2,.,.,16,CASSYRRDGFNYGYTF,TGTGCCAGTAGCTACAGGAGGGACGGTTTTAACTATGGCTACACCTTC
TRBV7-2,TRBJ2-7,.,.,14,CASSTGRVAYEQYF,TGTGCCAGCAGCACCGGAAGAGTCGCCTACGAGCAGTACTTC
TRBV29-1,TRBJ2-5,.,many,10,CSVGEETQYF,TGCAGCGTTGGAGAAGAGACCCAGTACTTC
TRBV28,TRBJ1-4,.,.,14,CASSTGQSGEKLFF,TGTGCCAGCAGTACGGGACAATCGGGTGAAAAACTGTTTTTT
TRBV12-3/TRBV12-4,TRBJ2-6,TRBD1,.,17,CASRSRDRVTGANVLTF,TGTGCCAGCAGGTCCCGGGACAGGGTAACTGGGGCCAACGTCCTGACTTTC
TRBV20-1,TRBJ2-5,.,few,13,CSARGDSLETQYF,TGCAGTGCTAGAGGGGACTCACTAGAGACCCAGTACTTC
TRBV5-1,TRBJ2-7,TRBD2,.,14,CASSPPAGGYEQYF,TGCGCCAGCAGCCCGCCCGCGGGAGGCTACGAGCAGTACTTC
TRBV5-1,TRBJ1-1,TRBD1,.,16,CASSLEGTDVNTEAFF,TGCGCCAGCAGCTTGGAGGGGACAGACGTGAACACTGAAGCTTTCTTT
TRBV20-1,TRBJ2-5,.,.,16,CSAHSSRDSGVETQYF,TGCAGTGCCCACTCAAGTCGGGACTCCGGCGTAGAGACCCAGTACTTC
TRBV10-3,TRBJ2-7,TRBD1,few,14,CAISTGTGPHEQYF,TGTGCCATCAGCACCGGGACAGGCCCCCACGAGCAGTACTTC
TRBV20-1,TRBJ2-7,TRBD1,.,14,CSARYWDSTYEQYF,TGCAGTGCTAGATATTGGGACAGCACCTACGAGCAGTACTTC
TRBV19,TRBJ2-7,.,.,14,CASSISGAIYEQYF,TGTGCCAGTAGTATTTCGGGGGCCATCTACGAGCAGTACTTC
TRBV12-3/TRBV12-4,TRBJ2-7,TRBD1,few,14,CASSLIHRGEEQYF,TGTGCCAGCAGTTTAATCCACAGGGGGGAAGAACAGTACTTC
TRBV20-1,TRBJ2-7,TRBD2,.,13,CSAPLAGPYEQYF,TGCAGTGCCCCTCTAGCGGGCCCCTACGAGCAGTACTTC
TRBV7-2,TRBJ2-3,.,.,14,CASSLRVNTDTQYF,TGTGCCAGCAGCTTGAGGGTTAACACAGATACGCAGTATTTT
TRBV2,TRBJ1-1,.,.,11,CASNPDKKAFF,TGTGCCAGCAACCCAGACAAAAAAGCTTTCTTT
TRBV5-1,TRBJ2-1,.,.,15,CASSSRERSYNEQFF,TGCGCCAGCAGCTCCCGGGAGCGGTCCTACAATGAGCAGTTCTTC
TRBV10-3,TRBJ2-7,.,few,14,CAIRPGTPPYEQYF,TGTGCCATCAGGCCTGGGACCCCCCCCTACGAGCAGTACTTC
TRBV20-1,TRBJ2-7,TRBD2,.,16,CSARPLTSGTSYEQYF,TGCAGTGCTAGACCCCTGACTAGCGGGACCTCCTACGAGCAGTACTTC
TRBV20-1,TRBJ1-5,.,.,14,CSARTDREIQPRHF,TGCAGTGCCAGAACCGACAGAGAAATTCAGCCCCGGCATTTT